The next 2 T cell receptor beta chains were all read from a single sample in a study of vaccination and CD4 T cells after COVID-19. Regarding time point: late sampling 161 to 241 days after vaccination in a few convalescent patients. Treatment: approximately nine-day PBMC culture with coronavirus spike peptide pools or control peptides (ViraFEST assay). No antigens are known for them. Cultured CD4+ T cell DNA was sequenced using the Oncomine TCR Beta short-read assay. MiXCR, applied by TCRdb to the PCR reads, yields one record per CDR3 protein. The table records some 23,000 distinct CDR3 sequences, over 40% of them present only once. The source material was CD4+ T cells from blood, cultured in vitro, sampled about 7 months after SARS-CoV-2 vaccination. These receptors came from a human donor who had recovered from COVID-19.

This sequence joins TRBV6-2 or TRBV6-3 and TRBJ2-5; D perhaps matches TRBD2 (6 bases). The germline CDR1 and CDR2 sequences are MNHEY and SVGEGT. V dropped 4 bases and J dropped 2 bases, with 8 bases sitting between them. CDR3 length: 13 residues. Here the CDR3 DNA reads TGTGCCAGCAGTTCACTAGCTCAAGAGACCCAGTACTTC. Protein sequence: CASSSLAQETQYF.

This clonotype came up once. This chain uses TRBV20-1 with TRBJ2-7, with D tentatively TRBD1 (6 bases). This CDR3 is built from 12 residues. Deletions cut 6 bases from V and 0 bases from J, with 9 bases between. CDR1 is DFQATT and CDR2 is SNEGSKA in the germline V gene (reference sequence). The chain's CDR3 is CSARDNSYEQYF. The DNA for the CDR3 is TGCAGTGCCAGGGACAACTCCTACGAGCAGTACTTC.